The next 8 T cell receptor beta chains were all read from a single sample in a study of cytomegalovirus exposure and HLA in healthy donors. Primers included in the PCR were 60 Vbeta and 13 Jbeta primers. Libraries were prepared by immunoSEQ multiplex PCR; TCRdb keeps only in-frame clonotypes and omits some of them. The sample gives 55,000 to 65,000 clones, under 90% of which show up once; roughly 4% is in the top ten. Sequencing was done on a sample of PBMCs. The receptors shown here come from a middle-aged woman in good health and CMV-seronegative.

The chain combines TRBV7-9 with TRBJ2-1; 8 bases line up with TRBD1. CDR3 length: 16 residues. V lost 6 bases, J lost 3 bases, and 10 bases stayed unmatched. Germline V lookup: CDR1 SEHNR, CDR2 FQNEAQ (reference sequence). In DNA form, the CDR3 reads TGTGCCAGCAGTACGACAGGGGAAAACGGCTACAATGAGCAGTTCTTC. This sequence encodes CASSTTGENGYNEQFF.

This chain connects TRBV27 to TRBJ2-5; D gene unclear. V shed 6 bases and J shed 0 bases, with 14 bases lying between them. The CDR3 has 15 amino acids. Germline CDR1 MNHEY, CDR2 SMNVEV (reference sequence). This chain's CDR3 is CASSQVLGYQETQYF. CDR3 coding DNA: TGTGCCAGCAGCCAAGTCCTCGGGTACCAAGAGACCCAGTACTTC.

This chain links TRBV4-3 with TRBJ2-2; TRBD2 aligns across 9 bases. From germline, CDR1 is LGHNA and CDR2 YSLEER. V lost 4 bases, J lost 5 bases, and 5 bases stayed unmatched. This CDR3 is 15 amino acids long. The CDR3 loop reads CASSRAGGQTGELFF. CDR3 DNA: TGCGCCAGCAGCCGGGCGGGAGGGCAAACCGGGGAGCTGTTTTTT.

The V gene is TRBV5-5, the J gene TRBJ2-2; 10 bases match TRBD2. V shed 0 bases and J 2 bases; nucleotides not matched to a gene: 10. Germline assignment: CDR1 SGHKS and CDR2 YYEKEE (reference sequence). The CDR3 consists of 19 residues. The CDR3: CASSLAYGLAGANTGELFF. The CDR3 region has the DNA TGTGCCAGCAGCTTGGCCTATGGGCTAGCGGGGGCAAACACCGGGGAGCTGTTTTTT.

V and J are TRBV4-1 and TRBJ1-5; D perhaps matches TRBD1 (6 bases). Germline CDR1 is MGHRA and CDR2 is YSYEKL. The CDR3 contains 17 residues. V gave up 1 base and J gave up 0 bases, with 13 bases separating them. The CDR3 is CASSQVPGQVSNQPQHF. The CDR3 DNA follows: TGCGCCAGCAGCCAAGTCCCGGGACAAGTTAGCAATCAGCCCCAGCATTTT.

The V gene is TRBV7-8, the J gene TRBJ2-1, with 11 nucleotides matching TRBD2. Trimming took 1 base from V and 3 from J; bases not matched to a gene: 5. The CDR3 contains 17 residues. Germline CDR1 SGHVS, CDR2 FQNEAQ. The CDR3 region is CASSLGLAGPFYNEQFF. CDR3 DNA sequence: TGTGCCAGCAGCTTAGGACTAGCGGGACCTTTCTACAATGAGCAGTTCTTC.

The genes are TRBV7-3 and TRBJ2-1; 15 nucleotides agree with TRBD2. The CDR3 spans 14 residues. Germline CDR1 SGHTA, CDR2 FQGTGA. J gave up 9 bases and V 6 bases, and 3 bases lay outside the gene matches. CDR3 region: CASSSGLAGGEQFF. CDR3 in DNA: TGTGCCAGCAGTTCGGGACTAGCGGGAGGTGAGCAGTTCTTC.

The CDR3 loop reads CSIKKAGGPLDEQFF. In nucleotides, the CDR3 is TGCAGCATAAAAAAGGCGGGAGGGCCATTGGATGAGCAGTTCTTC. The rearrangement joins TRBV29-1 to TRBJ2-1; 9 bases fit TRBD2. The germline gives CDR1 SQVTM, CDR2 ANQGSEA. CDR3 length: 15 residues. V was clipped by 8 bases and J by 8 bases; unmatched bases: 16.